Each of the 8 T cell receptor beta chains below was sequenced from the same sample in a study of identical twins. TCRdb re-analysed the 5' RACE reads in MiXCR, keeping a single row per CDR3 protein. Altogether hundreds of thousands of distinct CDR3 sequences are present, around 10% being singletons, with the ten largest covering about 5%. Sequenced: memory (CD45RO+) T cells sorted from blood. Receptors were obtained from a woman younger than 30 in good health.

The table lists this clonotype with many counts. This chain joins TRBV5-1 and TRBJ2-1; the D is unclear. Germline CDR1 is SGHRS and CDR2 is YFSETQ. The CDR3 consists of 11 residues. Trimming left V 3 bases short and J 15 bases short, with 13 bases between. CDR3 bases: TGCGCCAGCAGCTCGACTTACCGTTCGTTCTTC. Amino acid sequence: CASSSTYRSFF. The whole variable domain, filled in from reference TRBV5-1 and TRBJ2-1, reads KAGVTQTPRYLIKTRGQQVTLSCSPISGHRSVSWYQQTPGQGLQFLFEYFSETQRNKGNFPGRFSGRQFSNSRSEMNVSTLELGDSALYLCASSSTYRSFFGPGTRLTVL.

The gene calls are TRBV27 and TRBJ2-3; 10 bases align to TRBD2. Germline trimming cut 2 bases from V and 2 bases from J; bases unmatched to any gene: 4. The length of the CDR3 is 16 residues. The germline V gene has CDR1 MNHEY and CDR2 SMNVEV (reference sequence). The CDR3 sequence: CASSLRTSGATDTQYF. In nucleotides, the CDR3 is TGTGCCAGCAGTTTAAGGACTAGCGGCGCCACAGATACGCAGTATTTT.

At least ten counts were recorded for this clonotype. This chain connects TRBV7-9 to TRBJ2-7, with D possibly being TRBD2 (5 bases). Trimming removed 8 bases from V and 2 bases from J, with 7 bases in between. Germline CDR1 and CDR2: SEHNR and FQNEAQ (reference sequence). The CDR3 covers 11 residues. CDR3 bases: TGTGCCAGCGAGAGGGCCTACGAGCAGTACTTC. Its translation: CASERAYEQYF. The full variable domain, in which reference TRBV7-9 and TRBJ2-7 provide the parts outside the CDR3, is DTGVSQNPRHKITKRGQNVTFRCDPISEHNRLYWYRQTLGQGPEFLTYFQNEAQLEKSRLLSDRFSAERPKGSFSTLEIQRTEQGDSAMYLCASERAYEQYFGPGTRLTVT.

The chain carries TRBV20-1 and TRBJ2-1, with unresolved D. The CDR3 is 10 amino acids. Germline V gives CDR1 DFQATT, CDR2 SNEGSKA (reference sequence). Trimming stripped 5 bases from V and 7 bases from J, with 6 bases between. The chain's CDR3 is CSAARNEQFF. The CDR3 region has the DNA TGCAGTGCTGCCCGTAATGAGCAGTTCTTC.

There are many counts of this clonotype. The chain has TRBV6-2 or TRBV6-3 and TRBJ1-5, with D unclear. Germline assignment: CDR1 MNHEY and CDR2 SVGEGT. Trimming shortened V by 5 bases and J by 5 bases, and 10 bases separated the two germline ends. The CDR3 runs 13 residues. CDR3 DNA: TGTGCCAGCAGTCTCCTCACCTATCAGCCCCAGCATTTT. Its protein product is CASSLLTYQPQHF.

In its sample, this clonotype was seen a few times. The chain is built from TRBV15 and TRBJ2-7, with D perhaps TRBD2 (8 bases). Germline-derived CDR1 and CDR2 are LNHNV and YYDKDF (reference sequence). The CDR3 runs to 15 residues. Trimming stripped 5 bases from V and 4 bases from J, with 18 bases between. CDR3 sequence: CATSPGGDSMYEQYF. The CDR3 DNA reads TGTGCCACCAGCCCCGGGGGGGACAGTATGTACGAGCAGTACTTC.

Many counts were recorded for this clonotype. This chain joins TRBV7-4 and TRBJ2-3, with a possible D match to TRBD1 (6 bases). The CDR3 sequence is 16 residues long. The germline gives CDR1 SGHVT, CDR2 SQSDAQ. Trimming took 5 bases from V and 2 from J, leaving 17 bases between them. CDR3 in DNA: TGTGCCAGCAGCACAGAGGTGGGACAATACACAGATACGCAGTATTTT. As protein: CASSTEVGQYTDTQYF.

This clonotype was seen only a few times. A read error may produce the germline difference seen at one junction end. The chain joins TRBV6-5 to TRBJ2-2; weak D call: TRBD2 (5 bases). This CDR3 spans 16 amino acids. Germline V gene data show CDR1 as MNHEY and CDR2 as SVGAGI. The DNA for the CDR3 is TGTGCCAGCAGTTACTCGGCGGGTAGGAACGCCGGGGAGCTGTTTTTT. Protein sequence: CASSYSAGRNAGELFF.